Each of the 9 T cell receptor beta chains below was sequenced from the same sample in a study of post-analysis software for immune sequencing data. Study outcomes and limitations: Higher frequency in patients than in controls was seen for roughly five TRBV segments, with TRBV5-6, TRBV5-1 and TRBV20-1 among them.

Every TCR beta cDNA library bore unique molecular identifiers. From the PCR reads, TCRdb called clonotypes with MiXCR, one entry per CDR3 protein. The sample holds approximately 400,000 distinct CDR3 sequences, approximately 38% seen once. For these TCRs, the target antigens are not known. The material sequenced was blood. All receptors derive from a girl aged 10-17 years with multiple sclerosis.

In its sample, this clonotype was seen many times. The V call is TRBV12-3 or TRBV12-4, the J call TRBJ2-7; 9 bases are a match to TRBD1. J gave up 5 bases and V 3 bases, and 5 bases lay outside the gene matches. CDR3 size: 14 residues. CDR3 amino acids: CASSLAGTGNEQYF. The CDR3 region has the DNA TGTGCCAGCAGTTTGGCCGGGACAGGGAACGAGCAGTACTTC.

In its sample, this clonotype was seen a few times. The chain recombines TRBV12-3 or TRBV12-4 with TRBJ2-3; TRBD2 aligns across 8 bases. J lost 12 bases, V lost 8 bases, and 19 bases had no gene match. This CDR3 region has 15 residues. In DNA, the CDR3 is TGTGCCAGCGGGTTTGGCACTAGCGGAGGATCCCAACAGTATTTT. Translation: CASGFGTSGGSQQYF.

For this clonotype: One junction end disagrees with the germline gene, perhaps due to a read error. The gene calls are TRBV24-1 and TRBJ1-4; D is possibly TRBD1 (6 bases). The germline CDR1 and CDR2 sequences are KGHDR and SFDVKD. The CDR3 length is 15 residues. The CDR3 here is CATSDVRDNGEKRFF. The CDR3 DNA follows: TGTGCCACCAGTGATGTCAGGGACAACGGTGAAAAACGGTTTTTT.

The V and J genes are TRBV6-5 and TRBJ1-5; the match to TRBD1 covers 7 bases. Germline values: CDR1 MNHEY, CDR2 SVGAGI. V shed 6 bases, J shed 0 bases, and the junction held 2 bases outside the gene matches. CDR3 length: 14 residues. In DNA, the CDR3 is TGTGCCAGCAGATACAGGGGTAGCAATCAGCCCCAGCATTTT. This translates into CASRYRGSNQPQHF.

This clonotype appeared a few times. The chain has TRBV29-1 and TRBJ1-1; the match to TRBD1 covers 7 bases. This CDR3 contains 10 residues. CDR1 and CDR2 (germline): SQVTM, ANQGSEA. The V gene end was trimmed by 4 bases and the J gene end by 10 bases; junction bases not matched to a gene: 3. CDR3 protein: CSVGRGGAFF. The CDR3 nucleotides read TGCAGCGTTGGCAGGGGGGGAGCTTTCTTT.

The chain joins TRBV29-1 to TRBJ1-4; 7 bases line up with TRBD1. Losses at the gene ends were 7 bases for V and 7 bases for J; bases not matched to a gene: 6. CDR1 and CDR2 (germline): SQVTM, ANQGSEA. The CDR3 covers 12 residues. The CDR3: CSAQGDSEKLFF. CDR3 coding DNA: TGCAGCGCGCAAGGGGACAGTGAAAAACTGTTTTTT. Looking up the rest from reference TRBV29-1 and TRBJ1-4 gives the full variable domain: SAVISQKPSRDICQRGTSLTIQCQVDSQVTMMFWYRQQPGQSLTLIATANQGSEATYESGFVIDKFPISRPNLTFSTLTVSNMSPEDSSIYLCSAQGDSEKLFFGSGTQLSVL.

The V gene is TRBV20-1, the J gene TRBJ2-3, with 8 bases aligning to TRBD1. The J segment lost 2 bases and the V segment lost 4 bases, leaving 8 bases of the junction unmatched. There are 15 residues in the CDR3. The germline CDR1 and CDR2 sequences are DFQATT and SNEGSKA (reference sequence). CDR3 coding DNA: TGCAGTGCTATCCGGACAGGGAGGTACACAGATACGCAGTATTTT. Protein sequence: CSAIRTGRYTDTQYF.

About this clonotype itself: Since a much larger clone is just one base distant, this may be a read error. The chain is built from TRBV11-2 and TRBJ2-3; the match to TRBD1 covers 10 bases. CDR1 is SGHAT, CDR2 FQNNGV, per germline. CDR3 size: 15 residues. V dropped 3 bases and J dropped 5; count of bases not matched to a gene: 5. This CDR3 is CASSLSGQGRDTQYF. The CDR3 region has the DNA TGTGCCAGCAGCTTGTCGGGACAGGGGAGAGATACGCAGTATTTT.

The chain couples TRBV15 to TRBJ2-5; TRBD2 might be the D (6 bases). The CDR3 runs to 16 residues. CDR1 is LNHNV, CDR2 YYDKDF, per germline (reference sequence). V lost 5 bases, J lost 4 bases, and 20 bases lay in between. In nucleotides, the CDR3 is TGTGCCACCAGCTCCCCCGGGAGAGGTGGCGGAGAGACCCAGTACTTC. Encoded protein: CATSSPGRGGGETQYF.